The rows below give T cell receptor beta chains drawn from one sample of a study of long-term antiretroviral therapy in people with HIV. TCRdb keeps only in-frame clones here, not all; method: immunoSEQ multiplex PCR. Among 29,000 or so clones listed, over 90% were seen once. The material was unsorted PBMCs, obtained about 6.5 years after starting antiretroviral therapy. These receptors all come from a woman aged 40 to 50 with HIV. The CDR3 runs from the conserved cysteine through the conserved F or W. Fields, in order: J gene, V gene, D gene, clone size, CDR3 DNA, CDR3 protein. A D gene is named only where the DNA matches it firmly. Clone size is given for some rows only: seen once, a few or many times, or a class if the clone is expanded.

J gene: TRBJ1-2; V gene: TRBV29-1; D gene: NA; clone size: NA; CDR3 DNA: TGCAGCGTTGAAGACGACGCGGGTCAGGACTATGGCTACACCTTC; CDR3 protein: CSVEDDAGQDYGYTF
J gene: TRBJ2-7; V gene: TRBV10-1; D gene: NA; clone size: few; CDR3 DNA: TGCGCCAGCAGAGATGGGACAGCCCGTAAGGGGGGGTACGAGCAGTACTTC; CDR3 protein: CASRDGTARKGGYEQYF
J gene: TRBJ2-2; V gene: TRBV18; D gene: TRBD2; clone size: NA; CDR3 DNA: TGTGCCAGCTCACCGCTAGCGGGGTCCGGGGAGCTGTTTTTT; CDR3 protein: CASSPLAGSGELFF
J gene: TRBJ2-7; V gene: TRBV9; D gene: NA; clone size: NA; CDR3 DNA: TGTGCCAGCAGCGTAGCTGGCGGGGACGAGCAGTACTTC; CDR3 protein: CASSVAGGDEQYF
J gene: TRBJ2-3; V gene: TRBV19; D gene: TRBD2; clone size: once; CDR3 DNA: TGTGCCAGTAAAGCGGGGGCGAACACAGATACGCAGTATTTT; CDR3 protein: CASKAGANTDTQYF
J gene: TRBJ2-3; V gene: TRBV11-2; D gene: NA; clone size: NA; CDR3 DNA: TGTGCCAGCAGCTTAACGGGACCGGCAGATACGCAGTATTTT; CDR3 protein: CASSLTGPADTQYF
J gene: TRBJ2-1; V gene: TRBV5-1; D gene: TRBD1; clone size: NA; CDR3 DNA: TGCGCCAGCAGCCCTGAGGGACAGCCCATTTCGGAGCAGTTCTTC; CDR3 protein: CASSPEGQPISEQFF
J gene: TRBJ2-7; V gene: TRBV4-1; D gene: NA; clone size: NA; CDR3 DNA: TGCGCCAGCAGCCAAAAGCTTCTGCGGGACGGTAGCTCCTACGAGCAGTACTTC; CDR3 protein: CASSQKLLRDGSSYEQYF
J gene: TRBJ1-5; V gene: TRBV19; D gene: NA; clone size: NA; CDR3 DNA: TGTGCCAGTAGTCCCCTTAGGGGGGTGCGCAATCAGCCCCAGCATTTT; CDR3 protein: CASSPLRGVRNQPQHF
J gene: TRBJ2-5; V gene: TRBV11-1; D gene: NA; clone size: NA; CDR3 DNA: TGTGCCAGCAGCTTCGAGAACCAAGAGACCCAGTACTTC; CDR3 protein: CASSFENQETQYF
J gene: TRBJ1-5; V gene: TRBV15; D gene: NA; clone size: NA; CDR3 DNA: TGTGCCACCTCTATTTCTTATAGCAATCAGCCCCAGCATTTT; CDR3 protein: CATSISYSNQPQHF
J gene: TRBJ2-1; V gene: TRBV4-3; D gene: TRBD2; clone size: once; CDR3 DNA: TGCGCCAGCAGCCAAGACGCTCCAGAATTGCGGGGGAATTATGAGCAGTTCTTC; CDR3 protein: CASSQDAPELRGNYEQFF
J gene: TRBJ1-1; V gene: TRBV6-4; D gene: TRBD1; clone size: NA; CDR3 DNA: TGTGCCAGCAGTAGGGACAGCAACACTGAAGCTTTCTTT; CDR3 protein: CASSRDSNTEAFF
J gene: TRBJ1-6; V gene: TRBV7-3; D gene: NA; clone size: NA; CDR3 DNA: TGTGCCAGCAGCCAGGGACGGAATTCACCCCTCCACTTT; CDR3 protein: CASSQGRNSPLHF
J gene: TRBJ1-2; V gene: TRBV5-5; D gene: NA; clone size: NA; CDR3 DNA: TGTGCCAGCAGCGCCGGTTATGGCTACACCTTC; CDR3 protein: CASSAGYGYTF
J gene: TRBJ1-5; V gene: TRBV7-2; D gene: NA; clone size: NA; CDR3 DNA: TGTGCCAGCAGCATCGTAGGGGCTGGCAATCAGCCCCAGCATTTT; CDR3 protein: CASSIVGAGNQPQHF
J gene: TRBJ1-2; V gene: TRBV28; D gene: NA; clone size: NA; CDR3 DNA: TGTGCCAGCAGTTCAGGGCCCCAAGACTATGGCTACACCTTC; CDR3 protein: CASSSGPQDYGYTF
J gene: TRBJ2-7; V gene: TRBV6-5; D gene: NA; clone size: NA; CDR3 DNA: TGTGCCAGCATGGCAGGAGCCTACGAGCAGTACTTC; CDR3 protein: CASMAGAYEQYF
J gene: TRBJ1-6; V gene: TRBV18; D gene: NA; clone size: NA; CDR3 DNA: TGTGCCAGCTCACCCCGCGACGTTGCGTATAATTCACCCCTCCACTTT; CDR3 protein: CASSPRDVAYNSPLHF
J gene: TRBJ2-7; V gene: TRBV12-2; D gene: NA; clone size: NA; CDR3 DNA: TGTGCAAGTCGCTTAGGCCACCCCCGGGACAGGGGATCCTACGAGCAGTACTTC; CDR3 protein: CASRLGHPRDRGSYEQYF
J gene: TRBJ2-2; V gene: TRBV18; D gene: NA; clone size: NA; CDR3 DNA: TGTGCCAGCTCACCACCGTTTCAGGGGCCGAACACCGGGGAGCTGTTTTTT; CDR3 protein: CASSPPFQGPNTGELFF
J gene: TRBJ1-2; V gene: TRBV27; D gene: NA; clone size: NA; CDR3 DNA: TGTGCCAGCAGTTTATCGGGTTCTAACTATGGCTACACCTTC; CDR3 protein: CASSLSGSNYGYTF
J gene: TRBJ1-1; V gene: TRBV6-1; D gene: TRBD1; clone size: NA; CDR3 DNA: TGTGCCAGCAGCCGGGGACAGGCGGGCACTGAAGCTTTCTTT; CDR3 protein: CASSRGQAGTEAFF
J gene: TRBJ2-2; V gene: TRBV5-4; D gene: NA; clone size: NA; CDR3 DNA: TGTGCCAGCAGCCACCAGCTAGCTGACACCGGGGAGCTGTTTTTT; CDR3 protein: CASSHQLADTGELFF
J gene: TRBJ2-3; V gene: TRBV11-2; D gene: NA; clone size: NA; CDR3 DNA: TGTGCCAGCAGCTTAGAGGGGGCCCGCACAGATACGCAGTATTTT; CDR3 protein: CASSLEGARTDTQYF
J gene: TRBJ2-2; V gene: TRBV13; D gene: NA; clone size: NA; CDR3 DNA: TGTGCCAGCAGCGCCTATCACGTGAACACCGGGGAGCTGTTTTTT; CDR3 protein: CASSAYHVNTGELFF
J gene: TRBJ2-2; V gene: TRBV11-2; D gene: TRBD2; clone size: once; CDR3 DNA: TGTGCCAGCAGCTTAGATCAGGGACTAGCGGAGGACACCGGGGAGCTGTTTTTT; CDR3 protein: CASSLDQGLAEDTGELFF
J gene: TRBJ2-5; V gene: TRBV9; D gene: NA; clone size: NA; CDR3 DNA: TGTGCCAGCAGCGTAGGAGGAGGCCAAGAGACCCAGTACTTC; CDR3 protein: CASSVGGGQETQYF
J gene: TRBJ2-5; V gene: TRBV18; D gene: NA; clone size: NA; CDR3 DNA: TGTGCCAGCTCACCTCGGACAGCCCAAGAGACCCAGTACTTC; CDR3 protein: CASSPRTAQETQYF
J gene: TRBJ1-5; V gene: TRBV7-2; D gene: TRBD1; clone size: few; CDR3 DNA: TGTGCCAGCAGCTCCGAACCTCCAGGGGGCGGGCAGCCCCAGCATTTT; CDR3 protein: CASSSEPPGGGQPQHF
J gene: TRBJ2-7; V gene: TRBV4-3; D gene: NA; clone size: NA; CDR3 DNA: TGCGCCAGCAGCCAAGGACTCCTTCGCTACGAGCAGTACTTC; CDR3 protein: CASSQGLLRYEQYF
J gene: TRBJ1-6; V gene: TRBV5-4; D gene: NA; clone size: NA; CDR3 DNA: TGTGCCAGCAGCTCTGAAGGGCAGACAAATTCACCCCTCCACTTT; CDR3 protein: CASSSEGQTNSPLHF
J gene: TRBJ2-7; V gene: TRBV5-1; D gene: TRBD2; clone size: NA; CDR3 DNA: TGCGCCAGCAGCTTGTACAGCGGGGGGGCGGGCGAGCAGTACTTC; CDR3 protein: CASSLYSGGAGEQYF
J gene: TRBJ2-1; V gene: TRBV2; D gene: TRBD2; clone size: once; CDR3 DNA: TGTGCCAGCAGTGAACGGCTACTAGCGGGGGGGCCATTTGAGCAGTTCTTC; CDR3 protein: CASSERLLAGGPFEQFF
J gene: TRBJ1-1; V gene: TRBV7-9; D gene: NA; clone size: NA; CDR3 DNA: TGTGCCAGCAGCTCCCTGACGACAGTGAACACTGAAGCTTTCTTT; CDR3 protein: CASSSLTTVNTEAFF
J gene: TRBJ1-2; V gene: TRBV7-2; D gene: TRBD1; clone size: NA; CDR3 DNA: TGTGCCAGCAGCCATCAACGGGGACAGGGATTCGGCTACACCTTC; CDR3 protein: CASSHQRGQGFGYTF
J gene: TRBJ2-7; V gene: TRBV11-3; D gene: NA; clone size: few; CDR3 DNA: TGTGCCAGCAGCTCCCGAACAGGCTACGAGCAGTACTTC; CDR3 protein: CASSSRTGYEQYF
J gene: TRBJ1-2; V gene: TRBV14; D gene: NA; clone size: NA; CDR3 DNA: TGTGCCAGCAGCCAAGCCCAGCATAACTATGGCTACACCTTC; CDR3 protein: CASSQAQHNYGYTF
J gene: TRBJ2-7; V gene: TRBV29-1; D gene: NA; clone size: once; CDR3 DNA: TGCAGCGTTGAACGGGGTGAAGGGGGCTACGAGCAGTACTTC; CDR3 protein: CSVERGEGGYEQYF
J gene: TRBJ2-7; V gene: TRBV7-2; D gene: NA; clone size: NA; CDR3 DNA: TGTGCCAGCAGCTTAACCGGGACAACCTACGAGCAGTACTTC; CDR3 protein: CASSLTGTTYEQYF
J gene: TRBJ1-1; V gene: TRBV11-3; D gene: NA; clone size: NA; CDR3 DNA: TGTGCCAGCAGCTTTGGCAGCATGAACACTGAAGCTTTCTTT; CDR3 protein: CASSFGSMNTEAFF
J gene: TRBJ1-6; V gene: TRBV7-2; D gene: NA; clone size: NA; CDR3 DNA: TGTGCCAGCAGCCCAAGGGGCAGGGGAGGCTCCTATAATTCACCCCTCCACTTT; CDR3 protein: CASSPRGRGGSYNSPLHF
J gene: TRBJ2-7; V gene: TRBV7-2; D gene: NA; clone size: NA; CDR3 DNA: TGTGCCAGCAGCCTCGACACGACCGCGCAGTACTTC; CDR3 protein: CASSLDTTAQYF
J gene: TRBJ1-2; V gene: TRBV9; D gene: NA; clone size: NA; CDR3 DNA: TGTGCCAGCAGCGTAGGTCTTTGGAGGGGCCGGAGTGGCTACACCTTC; CDR3 protein: CASSVGLWRGRSGYTF
J gene: TRBJ1-6; V gene: TRBV25-1; D gene: NA; clone size: NA; CDR3 DNA: TGTGCCAGCAGTGTCAGGGGAGAACCCTCGTCGGGAGCCCTCCACTTT; CDR3 protein: CASSVRGEPSSGALHF
J gene: TRBJ2-1; V gene: TRBV7-8; D gene: NA; clone size: NA; CDR3 DNA: TGTGCCAGCAGATCTCCACGGGCTAGCTCCTACAATGAGCAGTTCTTC; CDR3 protein: CASRSPRASSYNEQFF
J gene: TRBJ1-2; V gene: TRBV19; D gene: TRBD1; clone size: NA; CDR3 DNA: TGTGCCAGTACCACGACAGGGGGCCCAAACTATGGCTACACCTTC; CDR3 protein: CASTTTGGPNYGYTF
J gene: TRBJ1-2; V gene: TRBV19; D gene: TRBD1; clone size: once; CDR3 DNA: TGTGCCAGTACCGGGGACAGGGTTGGCTATGGCTACACCTTC; CDR3 protein: CASTGDRVGYGYTF
J gene: TRBJ2-6; V gene: TRBV7-2; D gene: NA; clone size: NA; CDR3 DNA: TGTGCCAGCAGCTTAGGACGGTCTGGGGCCAACGTCCTGACTTTC; CDR3 protein: CASSLGRSGANVLTF
J gene: TRBJ1-6; V gene: TRBV4-3; D gene: TRBD1; clone size: NA; CDR3 DNA: TGCGCCAGCAGCCAGATAGACAGGGAGGATTCACCCCTCCACTTT; CDR3 protein: CASSQIDREDSPLHF
J gene: TRBJ2-7; V gene: TRBV14; D gene: NA; clone size: NA; CDR3 DNA: TGTGCCAGCAGCCTCCCCAGCGGCATCTTACCCAGATTGACGCCTACGGTTCTAGAGCAGTACTTC; CDR3 protein: CASSLPSGILPRLTPTVLEQYF
J gene: TRBJ1-4; V gene: TRBV7-2; D gene: NA; clone size: NA; CDR3 DNA: TGTGCCAGCAGCTTGGGGAGGGGCGGCGAAAAACTGTTTTTT; CDR3 protein: CASSLGRGGEKLFF
J gene: TRBJ1-4; V gene: TRBV6-6; D gene: TRBD1; clone size: NA; CDR3 DNA: TGTGCCAGTCAAAAAGGGACAGGCATTAATGAAAAACTGTTTTTT; CDR3 protein: CASQKGTGINEKLFF
J gene: TRBJ1-1; V gene: TRBV5-1; D gene: NA; clone size: NA; CDR3 DNA: TGCGCCAGCAGCTTGGATACCGGGACAGAAGCTTTCTTT; CDR3 protein: CASSLDTGTEAFF
J gene: TRBJ2-3; V gene: TRBV19; D gene: TRBD2; clone size: NA; CDR3 DNA: TGTGCCAGTAGGCAGAGAGCGGGGGAGTACACAGATACGCAGTATTTT; CDR3 protein: CASRQRAGEYTDTQYF
J gene: TRBJ2-3; V gene: TRBV19; D gene: NA; clone size: NA; CDR3 DNA: TGTGCCAGTTCCCCTGCGGACACAGATACGCAGTATTTT; CDR3 protein: CASSPADTDTQYF
J gene: TRBJ2-2; V gene: TRBV5-6; D gene: NA; clone size: NA; CDR3 DNA: TGTGCCAGCAGCTCGCCGGGACGTGGGACCGGGGAGCTGTTTTTT; CDR3 protein: CASSSPGRGTGELFF